The clone carrying this TCR beta chain was detected many times. V was shortened by 1 base and J by 7 bases, with 11 bases between the two germline ends. From germline, CDR1 is SGHTA and CDR2 FQGNSA. This CDR3 contains 15 residues. This specimen comes from a study of T cell repertoires in cytomegalovirus infection. TCRdb processed the reads anew with MiXCR; each CDR3 protein has one entry. The data show under 200,000 distinct CDR3 sequences, 8% to 10% seen once. The receptor was isolated from a human donor in good health (CMV status not recorded). Some clones in this sample may be carry-over from other donors' samples. The sequencing input was PBMCs. The chain is built from TRBV7-2 and TRBJ1-6; perhaps TRBD1 as D (5 bases). The CDR3 spells CASSLGAGSNSPLHF. The CDR3, as DNA: TGTGCCAGCAGCTTAGGTGCAGGGAGCAATTCACCCCTCCACTTT.